This T cell receptor beta chain was profiled in a study of blood T cells in healthy people across ages. A J-beta primer mix and a sample-barcoded 5' primer were used in a second PCR of roughly 6 to 11 cycles. Researchers report that a template-switch adaptor with 12 random nucleotides tagged each cDNA molecule. The study obtained at least 2.5 million CDR3-containing paired-end reads from every sample. TCRdb re-analysed the 5' RACE reads in MiXCR, keeping a single row per CDR3 protein. The sample includes some 710,000 distinct CDR3 sequences, roughly 20% seen only once; the top ten take around 21%. As to this clonotype: This sequence may be a read error, since a much larger clone differs from it by one base.

Each sample provided at least 5 micrograms of extracted total RNA. CDR3 length: 15 residues. The V gene's germline CDR1 is MDHEN and CDR2 SYDVKM. This receptor was identified in a man aged 65-85 years in good health. The V and J genes are TRBV28 and TRBJ2-1, with D tentatively TRBD2 (7 bases). The sample comprised blood. This CDR3 reads CAGSLRGRSYNEQFF. For the CDR3, the DNA is TGTGCCGGCAGTTTGCGGGGGCGGTCCTACAATGAGCAGTTCTTC.